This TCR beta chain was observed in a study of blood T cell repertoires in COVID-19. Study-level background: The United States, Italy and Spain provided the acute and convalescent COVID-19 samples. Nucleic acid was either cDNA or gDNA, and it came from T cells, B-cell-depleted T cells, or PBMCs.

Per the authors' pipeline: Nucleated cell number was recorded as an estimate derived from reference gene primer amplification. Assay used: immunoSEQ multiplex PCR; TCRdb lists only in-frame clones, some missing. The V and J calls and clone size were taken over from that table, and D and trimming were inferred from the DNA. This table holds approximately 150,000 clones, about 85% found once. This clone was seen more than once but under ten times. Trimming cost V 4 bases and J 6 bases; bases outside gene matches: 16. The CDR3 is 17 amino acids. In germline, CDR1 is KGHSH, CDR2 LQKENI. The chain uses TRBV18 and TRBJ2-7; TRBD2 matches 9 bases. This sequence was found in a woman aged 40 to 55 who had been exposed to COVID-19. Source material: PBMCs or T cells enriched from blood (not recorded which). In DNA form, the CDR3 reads TGTGCCAGCTCACTATCGGGGGCGAAGCGGGGGGCGGCCGAGCAGTACTTC. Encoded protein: CASSLSGAKRGAAEQYF. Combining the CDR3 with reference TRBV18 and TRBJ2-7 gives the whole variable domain NAGVMQNPRHLVRRRGQEARLRCSPMKGHSHVYWYRQLPEEGLKFMVYLQKENIIDESGMPKERFSAEFPKEGPSILRIQQVVRGDSAAYFCASSLSGAKRGAAEQYFGPGTRLTVT.